This T cell receptor beta chain comes out of a study of shared clonotypes between healthy human individuals. The study, taken as a whole, reports: Relative to their counterparts shared across all four donors, non-shared clonotypes exhibited diminished generation probabilities.

Naive CD8 isolation took CD45RO-negative cells positively selected for CCR7 and excluded terminally differentiated effector memory CD45RA+ cells. Produced via immunoSEQ multiplex PCR; TCRdb's table is partial and in-frame only. The sample yields about 600,000 clones, nearly 97% seen once. A remark on this clone: Its matching antigen is unknown.

The germline V gene has CDR1 MDHEN and CDR2 SYDVKM. The CDR3 runs to 15 residues. V was cut by 3 bases and J by 2 bases, with 12 bases left in between. The V and J genes are TRBV28 and TRBJ2-3; TRBD1 might be the D (6 bases). The clonotype originates from a woman in her twenties or thirties in good health. Sequenced sample: naive CD8+ T cells sorted from blood. The CDR3 coding sequence is TGTGCCAGCAGTTTCACAGGGACCCCCACAGATACGCAGTATTTT. Protein product: CASSFTGTPTDTQYF.